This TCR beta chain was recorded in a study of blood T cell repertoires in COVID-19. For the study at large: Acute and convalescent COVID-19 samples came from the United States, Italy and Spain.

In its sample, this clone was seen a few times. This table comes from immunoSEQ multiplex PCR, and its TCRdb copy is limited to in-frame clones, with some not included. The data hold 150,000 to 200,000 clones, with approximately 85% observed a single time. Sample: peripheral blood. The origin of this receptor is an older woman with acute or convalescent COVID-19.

CDR3 sequence: CASSLDGDGPQHF. The CDR3 DNA sequence: TGTGCCAGCTCTCTGGACGGGGATGGGCCCCAGCATTTT. This rearrangement joins TRBV18 to TRBJ1-5; D is uncertain. Germline CDR1 is KGHSH and CDR2 is LQKENI. The CDR3 length is 13 residues. The V and J ends lost 6 bases and 9 bases respectively, with 15 bases between them.